This T cell receptor (beta chain) is drawn from a study of identical twins. In TCRdb, the 5' RACE reads were re-called with MiXCR into one record per CDR3 protein. In the table there are some 500,000 distinct CDR3 sequences, roughly 21% of which are singletons. Ten or more counts support this clonotype. What it binds is not known. Among all donors, each was a healthy Caucasian. Trimming removed 4 bases from V and 6 bases from J, with 8 bases in between. Germline CDR1 is SQVTM and CDR2 is ANQGSEA. The CDR3 consists of 11 residues. Study observations and caveats: The study found weaker excess twin sharing in beta out-of-frame sequences. Cord blood's abundant beta clonotypes had fewer insertions, unlike memory repertoires.

Separately, the same data were catalogued under a study of T cells expressing NK-cell markers. That source reports: Within the sequenced cohort of eight donors, seven exhibited HCMV seropositivity and one was seronegative.

This chain joins TRBV29-1 and TRBJ2-3; no clear D. The sequencing sample was made of CD4+ T cells sorted from blood. The TCR originated in a woman aged 18-29 years in good health. CDR3 sequence reads: CSVASMDTQYF. CDR3 in DNA: TGCAGCGTTGCGTCCATGGATACGCAGTATTTT.